A single sample gave rise to the 10 T cell receptor beta chains below, sequenced in a study of early T cells in non-severe SARS-CoV-2 infection. TCRdb used MiXCR to reprocess the 5' RACE reads, holding one entry per CDR3 protein. The sample records some 36,000 distinct CDR3 sequences, 5.9% being singletons. Sequenced sample: whole blood. The receptors were gathered from an adult who was a healthcare worker with PCR-confirmed SARS-CoV-2 infection or an uninfected control (not recorded which).

This chain joins TRBV27 and TRBJ2-1; 7 bases align to TRBD1. Per the germline V gene, CDR1 is MNHEY and CDR2 is SMNVEV (reference sequence). This CDR3 has 14 amino acids. Trimming cost V 6 bases and J 0 bases; bases outside gene matches: 2. CDR3 protein: CASSWTGSYNEQFF. For the CDR3, the DNA is TGTGCCAGCAGCTGGACAGGCTCCTACAATGAGCAGTTCTTC.

This clonotype was picked up many times. The chain uses TRBV28 and TRBJ2-2, with 7 bases identical to TRBD1. Trimming removed 6 bases from V and 5 bases from J; junction bases left unmatched: 3. Germline CDR1 MDHEN, CDR2 SYDVKM. The CDR3 totals 13 residues. CDR3 bases: TGTGCCAGCAGAACAGGGGAGACCGGGGAGCTGTTTTTT. As protein: CASRTGETGELFF.

Many counts were recorded for this clonotype. This chain links TRBV2 with TRBJ2-5, with TRBD2 as a possible D gene (6 bases). Germline assignment: CDR1 SNHLY and CDR2 FYNNEI. CDR3 length equals 15 residues. The V end lost 3 bases, the J end lost 0 bases, and 11 bases lay between the germline ends. As DNA, the CDR3 is TGTGCCAGCAGTGAGGAGGGACGCGACCAAGAGACCCAGTACTTC. This translates into CASSEEGRDQETQYF. The full variable domain, completed using reference TRBV2 and TRBJ2-5, is EPEVTQTPSHQVTQMGQEVILRCVPISNHLYFYWYRQILGQKVEFLVSFYNNEISEKSEIFDDQFSVERPDGSNFTLKIRSTKLEDSAMYFCASSEEGRDQETQYFGPGTRLLVL.

This clonotype was found many times. The rearrangement joins TRBV20-1 to TRBJ2-1, with D possibly being TRBD2 (5 bases). V was clipped by 6 bases and J by 3 bases, with 12 bases between them. The CDR3 is 13 amino acids. From germline, CDR1 is DFQATT and CDR2 SNEGSKA (reference sequence). This CDR3 reads CSANRDIYNEQFF. CDR3 nucleotide sequence: TGCAGTGCCAACCGGGATATCTACAATGAGCAGTTCTTC.

This chain links TRBV24-1 with TRBJ2-1, with D possibly matching TRBD2 (5 bases). The CDR3 sequence is 16 residues long. The V end was cut by 5 bases, the J end by 0 bases, with 13 bases between. Germline CDR1 is KGHDR and CDR2 is SFDVKD. CDR3 region: CATSAREARSYNEQFF. In DNA form, the CDR3 reads TGTGCCACCAGTGCCCGGGAAGCGCGCTCCTACAATGAGCAGTTCTTC.

This clonotype was found a few times. The rearrangement links TRBV12-3 or TRBV12-4 to TRBJ1-1, with TRBD1 identical over 7 bases. This CDR3 is built from 14 residues. V dropped 4 bases and J dropped 7; count of bases not matched to a gene: 9. CDR3 sequence (DNA): TGTGCCAGCAGTTCCAGGACAGGTGGAGATGAAGCTTTCTTT. Protein product: CASSSRTGGDEAFF.

This clonotype has a count of ten or more. This chain joins TRBV7-2 and TRBJ1-4, with a tentative D call TRBD1 (6 bases). CDR1 is SGHTA, CDR2 FQGNSA, per germline. The CDR3 sequence is 14 residues long. Trimming cost V 4 bases and J 7 bases, with 13 bases left between them. CDR3 DNA sequence: TGTGCCAGCAGCTCGGGGGCGCAGAGTGAAAAACTGTTTTTT. Translation: CASSSGAQSEKLFF.

In this sample, this clonotype turned up a few times. The gene calls are TRBV20-1 and TRBJ1-2; 7 bases align to TRBD1. Trimming took 5 bases from V and 0 from J; bases not matched to a gene: 6. CDR1 and CDR2 from the germline V gene are DFQATT and SNEGSKA (reference sequence). This CDR3 comprises 14 residues. The CDR3 loop is CSAPTTGTNYGYTF. The CDR3 DNA reads TGCAGTGCTCCTACGACAGGGACTAACTATGGCTACACCTTC.

There are many counts of this clonotype. CDR3 sequence reads: CASSRGQAPANEQFF. The CDR3 DNA reads TGTGCCAGCTCACGGGGACAGGCTCCGGCCAATGAGCAGTTCTTC. This chain links TRBV18 with TRBJ2-1; TRBD1 matches 8 bases. The CDR3 has 15 residues. The germline V gene encodes CDR1 KGHSH and CDR2 LQKENI. V lost 4 bases to trimming and J lost 6 bases; unmatched junction nucleotides: 8.

This chain uses TRBV12-3 or TRBV12-4 with TRBJ2-5, with TRBD2 identical over 7 bases. There are 14 residues in the CDR3. Germline trimming cut 5 bases from V and 1 base from J; bases unmatched to any gene: 4. This chain's CDR3 is CASSRPSGQETQYF. CDR3 nucleotide sequence: TGTGCCAGCAGTCGTCCTAGCGGCCAAGAGACCCAGTACTTC.